This TCR beta chain was found in a study of T cell repertoires in cytomegalovirus infection. Looking at the study overall: CMV infection and matching HLA type were both indicated by public TCR beta signatures. Regarding the study as a whole: In two of eight donors, the top clonotype was HLA-C-restricted CMV-specific.

TCRdb recomputed calls from the reads with MiXCR, one row per CDR3 protein. The sample shows approximately 700,000 distinct CDR3 sequences, approximately 40% of them seen only once. Looked up from germline, CDR1 is SGHVS and CDR2 is FNYEAQ. V was pared by 4 bases and J by 4 bases, with 15 bases between. The CDR3 contains 15 residues. Comment on this clonotype: As yet, its antigen is unknown.

The receptor comes from a human donor in good health (CMV status not recorded). Some clones in this sample may be carry-over from other donors' samples. The V call is TRBV7-6, the J call TRBJ2-3; D perhaps matches TRBD2 (6 bases). Sequenced: PBMCs. The CDR3 DNA reads TGTGCCAGCAGCTATGGGAATGGGGAGGCAGATACGCAGTATTTT. Translating it yields CASSYGNGEADTQYF.